A single sample gave rise to the 32 T cell receptor beta chains below, sequenced in a study of blood T cell repertoires in COVID-19. The table came from immunoSEQ multiplex PCR; TCRdb's copy has only in-frame clones and leaves some out. In the table there are 150,000 to 200,000 clones, approximately 88% of which are singletons. Sequences were obtained from peripheral blood. The receptors come from a human donor in a cohort sampled during active COVID-19.

The rearrangement links TRBV7-3 to TRBJ1-2; possibly TRBD1 for D (5 bases). The CDR3 has 15 amino acids. Germline assignment: CDR1 SGHTA and CDR2 FQGTGA. The V end was cut by 2 bases, the J end by 4 bases, with 14 bases between. The CDR3 nucleotides are TGTGCCAGCAGCTTATGGGGGGATTTGGGCTATGGCTACACCTTC. As protein: CASSLWGDLGYGYTF.

This rearrangement joins TRBV2 to TRBJ1-4; D perhaps matches TRBD1 (6 bases). V was shortened by 4 bases and J by 8 bases, with 14 bases between the two germline ends. Looked up from germline, CDR1 is SNHLY and CDR2 is FYNNEI. CDR3 length: 14 amino acids. As DNA, the CDR3 is TGTGCCAGCAGTGGGGAACAGGGCTGGGAAAAACTGTTTTTT. Amino acid sequence: CASSGEQGWEKLFF. The complete variable domain, with remaining parts taken from reference TRBV2 and TRBJ1-4, reads EPEVTQTPSHQVTQMGQEVILRCVPISNHLYFYWYRQILGQKVEFLVSFYNNEISEKSEIFDDQFSVERPDGSNFTLKIRSTKLEDSAMYFCASSGEQGWEKLFFGSGTQLSVL.

The chain carries TRBV18 and TRBJ1-2; D ambiguous. The CDR3 extends over 15 amino acids. V was pared by 3 bases and J by 8 bases, with 19 bases between. Germline V gene data show CDR1 as KGHSH and CDR2 as LQKENI. CDR3 amino acids: CASSPIGQAERGYTF. The CDR3 DNA sequence: TGTGCCAGCTCACCCATTGGGCAGGCCGAGCGGGGCTACACCTTC.

The rearrangement uses TRBV27 and TRBJ1-5, with TRBD1 matching 8 bases. The V segment lost 3 bases and the J segment 6 bases; nucleotides outside the gene matches: 10. The CDR3 length is 16 residues. Germline CDR1 and CDR2: MNHEY and SMNVEV (reference sequence). CDR3 amino acids: CASSFAGAGGGQPQHF. CDR3 coding DNA: TGTGCCAGCAGTTTTGCGGGTGCAGGGGGCGGTCAGCCCCAGCATTTT.

This clone was observed a few times. The chain carries TRBV27 and TRBJ2-1; D gene unclear. V was clipped by 2 bases and J by 5 bases, with 4 bases between them. CDR1 MNHEY and CDR2 SMNVEV come from the germline V gene (reference sequence). The CDR3 runs 12 residues. The CDR3 loop reads CASSLRDNEQFF. CDR3 DNA: TGTGCCAGCAGTTTACGGGACAATGAGCAGTTCTTC.

This sequence joins TRBV10-3 and TRBJ1-1; D is perhaps TRBD1 (6 bases). The CDR3 spans 13 residues. V lost 7 bases and J 1 base, leaving 10 bases between the germline ends. CDR1 and CDR2 from the germline V gene are ENHRY and SYGVKD. DNA for the CDR3: TGTGCCATCACCGGGACAAGGAACACTGAAGCTTTCTTT. Protein: CAITGTRNTEAFF.

This clone was counted once. The J gene is TRBJ1-4, the V gene TRBV5-1; TRBD1 is a possible D gene (6 bases). The CDR3 covers 14 residues. V was clipped by 4 bases and J by 6 bases, with 13 bases between them. Germline assignment: CDR1 SGHRS and CDR2 YFSETQ. CDR3 nucleotides: TGCGCCAGCAGCATGGGGGCCGGCGATGAAAAACTGTTTTTT. As protein: CASSMGAGDEKLFF.

The chain employs TRBV27 and TRBJ2-5, with D tentatively TRBD1 (5 bases). There are 14 residues in the CDR3. Germline V gives CDR1 MNHEY, CDR2 SMNVEV (reference sequence). The V gene lost 4 bases and the J gene lost 2 bases, with 11 bases spanning the gap. CDR3 nucleotides: TGTGCCAGCAGTTCCCAGGGATGGCAAGAGACCCAGTACTTC. Translating gives CASSSQGWQETQYF.

This chain connects TRBV7-8 to TRBJ1-2, with 7 bases that match TRBD1. J lost 8 bases, V lost 1 base, and 4 bases had no gene match. Looked up from germline, CDR1 is SGHVS and CDR2 is FQNEAQ. The CDR3 runs 13 residues. The CDR3 DNA follows: TGTGCCAGCAGCTTAGACAGGGGAATGGGCTACACCTTC. Its protein is CASSLDRGMGYTF.

The chain has TRBV10-3 and TRBJ1-1, with TRBD1 identical over 7 bases. CDR1 is ENHRY and CDR2 is SYGVKD in the germline V gene. V gave up 7 bases and J gave up 7 bases; unmatched junction bases: 12. The CDR3 is 14 amino acids. The CDR3 reads CAITLGEGAGEAFF. The CDR3, as DNA: TGTGCCATCACCCTCGGTGAGGGGGCTGGTGAAGCTTTCTTT.

CDR3 DNA sequence: TGTGCCAGCAGTGACTCGGCGGGAGTAAGGGATACGCAGTATTTT. Its protein product is CASSDSAGVRDTQYF. The chain is built from TRBV2 and TRBJ2-3; TRBD2 aligns across 7 bases. The CDR3 extends over 15 amino acids. Germline-derived CDR1 and CDR2 are SNHLY and FYNNEI. Trimming removed 3 bases from V and 6 bases from J; junction bases left unmatched: 9.

This chain joins TRBV19 and TRBJ1-1; TRBD1 might be the D (6 bases). Looked up from germline, CDR1 is LNHDA and CDR2 is SQIVND (reference sequence). Between the trimmed V and J ends, which lost 9 bases and 0 bases, there was a span of 14 bases. The CDR3 is 14 amino acids. This chain's CDR3 is CASQRGDMNTEAFF. The CDR3 nucleotides are TGTGCCAGCCAAAGAGGGGACATGAACACTGAAGCTTTCTTT. The whole variable domain, filled in from reference TRBV19 and TRBJ1-1, reads DGGITQSPKYLFRKEGQNVTLSCEQNLNHDAMYWYRQDPGQGLRLIYYSQIVNDFQKGDIAEGYSVSREKKESFPLTVTSAQKNPTAFYLCASQRGDMNTEAFFGQGTRLTVV.

The chain is built from TRBV9 and TRBJ2-1; 16 nucleotides align to TRBD2. Germline CDR1 reads SGDLS; CDR2 reads YYNGEE. After removal of 4 bases from V and 8 bases from J, the junction contained 3 bases not matched to a gene. This CDR3 has 15 residues. The CDR3: CASSFGTSGGDEQFF. In DNA, the CDR3 is TGTGCCAGCAGCTTCGGGACTAGCGGGGGGGATGAGCAGTTCTTC.

The chain couples TRBV5-5 to TRBJ1-2; TRBD1 might be the D (5 bases). The CDR3 sequence is 15 residues long. Germline CDR1 is SGHKS and CDR2 is YYEKEE (reference sequence). Trimming removed 3 bases from V and 2 bases from J, with 14 bases in between. In nucleotides, the CDR3 is TGTGCCAGCAGCTACTTAAACACAGGCAACTATGGCTACACCTTC. Translated, it gives CASSYLNTGNYGYTF.

The V call is TRBV9, the J call TRBJ1-1; weak D call: TRBD1 (5 bases). Germline V CDR1 and CDR2: SGDLS, YYNGEE. The CDR3 is made up of 16 amino acids. V shed 4 bases and J shed 1 base, with 17 bases lying between them. As DNA, the CDR3 is TGTGCCAGCAGCCCAGGGTGGGGACTTACGAACACTGAAGCTTTCTTT. Translation: CASSPGWGLTNTEAFF. Complete variable domain (other parts from reference TRBV9 and TRBJ1-1): DSGVTQTPKHLITATGQRVTLRCSPRSGDLSVYWYQQSLDQGLQFLIQYYNGEERAKGNILERFSAQQFPDLHSELNLSSLELGDSALYFCASSPGWGLTNTEAFFGQGTRLTVV.

V is TRBV4-2 and J is TRBJ2-3; TRBD2 matches 12 bases. CDR3 length: 21 amino acids. The J segment lost 4 bases and the V segment lost 0 bases, leaving 17 bases of the junction unmatched. CDR1 and CDR2 from the germline V gene are LGHNA and YNFKEQ. The CDR3 DNA is TGTGCCAGCAGCCAAGACTGGGTAGGGCTAGCGGGAGGGCTGGCACCAGATACGCAGTATTTT. Translating gives CASSQDWVGLAGGLAPDTQYF.

The rearrangement uses TRBV28 and TRBJ2-3; 9 nucleotides agree with TRBD2. Germline V gene data show CDR1 as MDHEN and CDR2 as SYDVKM. This CDR3 contains 16 residues. V lost 2 bases and J lost 0; bases outside the gene matches: 3. DNA of the CDR3: TGTGCCAGCAGTTTACTAGCGGGGCTGAGCACAGATACGCAGTATTTT. Translated, it gives CASSLLAGLSTDTQYF.

This chain joins TRBV7-9 and TRBJ2-1; D might be TRBD2 (6 bases). The CDR3 runs 15 residues. Per germline, CDR1 SEHNR and CDR2 FQNEAQ (reference sequence). The ends were cut back, 6 bases at V and 2 bases at J, with 14 bases in the middle. CDR3 DNA sequence: TGTGCCAGCAGAACCGGGACTGGCACCTACAATGAGCAGTTCTTC. Its protein is CASRTGTGTYNEQFF. Using reference TRBV7-9 and TRBJ2-1 for the parts outside the CDR3, the full variable domain is DTGVSQNPRHKITKRGQNVTFRCDPISEHNRLYWYRQTLGQGPEFLTYFQNEAQLEKSRLLSDRFSAERPKGSFSTLEIQRTEQGDSAMYLCASRTGTGTYNEQFFGPGTRLTVL.

The chain links TRBV5-1 to TRBJ2-5, with D perhaps TRBD2 (5 bases). Germline V gene sequence: CDR1 SGHRS, CDR2 YFSETQ. The CDR3 loop spans 14 amino acids. The V gene lost 0 bases and the J gene lost 7 bases, with 13 bases spanning the gap. In DNA, the CDR3 is TGCGCCAGCAGCTTGGAAGGGCCCGAGGGGACCCAGTACTTC. Residues: CASSLEGPEGTQYF.

The gene calls are TRBV6-2 or TRBV6-3 and TRBJ2-2, with a possible D match to TRBD2 (5 bases). This CDR3 is built from 17 residues. The V gene lost 2 bases and the J gene lost 4 bases, with 17 bases spanning the gap. Germline V gene data show CDR1 as MNHEY and CDR2 as SVGEGT. This CDR3 is CASSYGASFRSTGELFF. The CDR3 DNA is TGTGCCAGCAGTTACGGTGCTAGCTTCAGGAGCACCGGGGAGCTGTTTTTT.

This chain connects TRBV5-3 to TRBJ1-4; 8 nucleotides line up with TRBD1. TRBV5-3 is an ORF, and what it does is uncertain. V lost 10 bases, J lost 6 bases, and 14 bases stayed unmatched. CDR3 length: 15 amino acids. CDR3 residues: CAGDRGIGLDEKLFF. CDR3 sequence (DNA): TGTGCCGGAGACAGGGGTATTGGGTTGGATGAAAAACTGTTTTTT.

J is TRBJ1-1 and V is TRBV2, with D possibly being TRBD1 (5 bases). V was cut by 7 bases and J by 0 bases, with 12 bases left in between. The CDR3 sequence is 14 residues long. The V gene's germline CDR1 is SNHLY and CDR2 FYNNEI. For the CDR3, the DNA is TGTGCCAGCAAAGGTAGGACATTGAACACTGAAGCTTTCTTT. Protein product: CASKGRTLNTEAFF.

The chain is built from TRBV2 and TRBJ2-5; TRBD1 aligns across 8 bases. The CDR3 runs to 16 residues. Germline V gene data show CDR1 as SNHLY and CDR2 as FYNNEI. V lost 4 bases to trimming and J lost 4 bases; unmatched junction nucleotides: 11. The chain's CDR3 is CASSADRGWVGETQYF. For the CDR3, the DNA is TGTGCCAGCAGTGCTGACAGGGGTTGGGTTGGAGAGACCCAGTACTTC.

The chain employs TRBV7-9 and TRBJ2-5, with D possibly being TRBD2 (5 bases). Germline V gene sequence: CDR1 SEHNR, CDR2 FQNEAQ (reference sequence). The germline V and J ends were trimmed by 5 bases and 4 bases, with 17 bases remaining between them. The CDR3 totals 15 residues. The CDR3 spells CASSLSGGWGETQYF. CDR3 DNA sequence: TGTGCCAGCAGCCTCAGCGGAGGTTGGGGAGAGACCCAGTACTTC. Looking up the rest from reference TRBV7-9 and TRBJ2-5 gives the full variable domain: DTGVSQNPRHKITKRGQNVTFRCDPISEHNRLYWYRQTLGQGPEFLTYFQNEAQLEKSRLLSDRFSAERPKGSFSTLEIQRTEQGDSAMYLCASSLSGGWGETQYFGPGTRLLVL.

This clone was counted between two and nine times. The chain recombines TRBV7-9 with TRBJ2-5; 7 bases map to TRBD1. Per germline, CDR1 SEHNR and CDR2 FQNEAQ (reference sequence). Trimming at V came to 1 base and at J to 1 base, leaving 3 bases not matched to a gene. The CDR3 has 15 amino acids. The CDR3 here is CASSLDRTGQETQYF. CDR3 DNA: TGTGCCAGCAGCTTAGATCGGACAGGCCAAGAGACCCAGTACTTC. Full variable domain (outside the CDR3, taken from reference TRBV7-9 and TRBJ2-5): DTGVSQNPRHKITKRGQNVTFRCDPISEHNRLYWYRQTLGQGPEFLTYFQNEAQLEKSRLLSDRFSAERPKGSFSTLEIQRTEQGDSAMYLCASSLDRTGQETQYFGPGTRLLVL.

The chain recombines TRBV2 with TRBJ2-7, with TRBD2 identical over 7 bases. Germline loops: CDR1 SNHLY, CDR2 FYNNEI. Trimming at V came to 5 bases and at J to 2 bases, leaving 6 bases not matched to a gene. This CDR3 has 14 amino acids. In DNA, the CDR3 is TGTGCCAGCAGTCAACTAGCGATCCCCTACGAGCAGTACTTC. Translating gives CASSQLAIPYEQYF.

This clone has just a few counts. The chain carries TRBV7-9 and TRBJ2-2; D not certain. CDR3 length: 16 residues. From germline, CDR1 is SEHNR and CDR2 FQNEAQ (reference sequence). Deletions cut 1 base from V and 6 bases from J, with 15 bases between. CDR3 nucleotide sequence: TGTGCCAGCAGCTTAGATGGAGTCACTCACCCCGGGGAGCTGTTTTTT. This sequence encodes CASSLDGVTHPGELFF.

This chain uses TRBV11-2 with TRBJ1-5; D unclear. This CDR3 has 14 residues. V gave up 1 base and J gave up 5 bases, with 9 bases separating them. CDR1 SGHAT and CDR2 FQNNGV come from the germline V gene. CDR3 protein: CASSLGGFDQPQHF. The CDR3 DNA reads as TGTGCCAGCAGCTTAGGAGGGTTTGATCAGCCCCAGCATTTT.

Regarding this clone: Distinct nucleotide sequences in the sample also encode this CDR3. The V gene is TRBV9, the J gene TRBJ2-7; weak D call: TRBD2 (5 bases). CDR1 is SGDLS and CDR2 is YYNGEE in the germline V gene. Trimming cost V 0 bases and J 2 bases, with 9 bases left between them. The CDR3 runs to 14 residues. The CDR3 sequence: CASSVGGNTYEQYF. In DNA, the CDR3 is TGTGCCAGCAGCGTAGGAGGGAACACCTACGAGCAGTACTTC. Variable domain in full (rest from reference TRBV9 and TRBJ2-7): DSGVTQTPKHLITATGQRVTLRCSPRSGDLSVYWYQQSLDQGLQFLIQYYNGEERAKGNILERFSAQQFPDLHSELNLSSLELGDSALYFCASSVGGNTYEQYFGPGTRLTVT.

The V and J genes are TRBV11-3 and TRBJ1-3; no definite D call. The CDR3 length is 14 residues. Trimming removed 5 bases from V and 0 bases from J, with 8 bases in between. From germline, CDR1 is SGHNT and CDR2 YENEEA. CDR3 nucleotide sequence: TGTGCCAGCAGCCCGCGATTCTCTGGAAACACCATATATTTT. It encodes CASSPRFSGNTIYF.

In its sample, this clone was seen once. The rearrangement uses TRBV13 and TRBJ2-7; 9 nucleotides agree with TRBD1. V shed 5 bases and J 5 bases; nucleotides not matched to a gene: 7. The CDR3 spans 14 residues. CDR1 is PRHDT and CDR2 is FYEKMQ in the germline V gene (reference sequence). The CDR3 nucleotides read TGTGCCAGCAGCCCACAGGGGGCCTTCCACGAGCAGTACTTC. Its translation is CASSPQGAFHEQYF.

The rearrangement joins TRBV7-9 to TRBJ2-7; possible D gene TRBD2, 6 bases. CDR1 and CDR2 (germline): SEHNR, FQNEAQ (reference sequence). V lost 1 base and J lost 6, with 10 bases in between. The CDR3 extends over 13 amino acids. The CDR3 spells CASSLVEGGEQYF. CDR3 nucleotides: TGTGCCAGCAGCTTAGTAGAGGGAGGCGAGCAGTACTTC.